This T cell receptor (beta chain) derives from a study of T cell responses to AZD1222 COVID-19 vaccine. General study findings and limits: Only five or six AZD1222 recipients were seropositive at baseline.

This table comes from immunoSEQ multiplex PCR, and its TCRdb copy is limited to in-frame clones, with some not included. The sample has 90,000 to 150,000 clones, 90% seen once. A word on this clone: The target antigen is unknown.

CDR3 length: 14 amino acids. After removal of 1 base from V and 7 bases from J, the junction contained 5 bases not matched to a gene. Germline CDR1 reads SNHLY; CDR2 reads FYNNEI. This TCR derives from an adult who received the MenACWY meningococcal vaccine as a control. This rearrangement joins TRBV2 to TRBJ1-1; 8 bases are a match to TRBD1. The sample in question was peripheral blood, obtained 28 days after the second dose of the MenACWY control vaccine. The CDR3 DNA sequence: TGTGCCAGCAGTGAAGGGACAGGGAGGGGTGAAGCTTTCTTT. It yields the protein CASSEGTGRGEAFF.